This TCR beta chain is drawn from a study of long-term antiretroviral therapy in people with HIV. immunoSEQ v3.0 was run at survey level. The protocol was immunoSEQ multiplex PCR, while the TCRdb copy is restricted to in-frame clones and leaves out a portion. The repertoire holds more than 25,000 clones, with about 88% as singletons. The CDR3 is 13 amino acids. After removal of 5 bases from V and 4 bases from J, the junction contained 4 bases not matched to a gene. Germline CDR1 is SGHRS and CDR2 is YFSETQ. This chain uses TRBV5-1 with TRBJ2-5, with 8 bases fitting TRBD1. This clonotype was sampled from a man aged 50 or older with HIV. The sequencing used unsorted PBMCs, collected 2 years after starting antiretroviral therapy. The CDR3 nucleotides are TGCGCCAGCAGAACCGGGACAGGAGAGACCCAGTACTTC. Its translation is CASRTGTGETQYF.